A selection of T cell receptor beta chains follows, all from one sample in a study of T cell responses to AZD1222 COVID-19 vaccine. Some clones are missing from TCRdb's copy, which holds only in-frame ones; the method was immunoSEQ multiplex PCR. Of 110,000 or so clones detected, around 90% appear once; the ten largest clones hold about 9.1%. Sequencing used peripheral blood, obtained on day 0 of AZD1222 vaccination. These receptors originate from an adult in good health. The conserved cysteine and the conserved F or W are not part of the CDR3 here. The order of the fields is V gene, clone size, CDR3 protein. Size is stated for part of the rows, as once, few or many counts, or as a class when the clone is expanded.

V gene: TRBV19
clone size: NA
CDR3 protein: ASRHRAVDGYT

V gene: TRBV3-1/TRBV3-2
clone size: NA
CDR3 protein: ASSQQGETQY

V gene: TRBV9
clone size: NA
CDR3 protein: ASSPEGGASGTYTDTQY

V gene: TRBV10-3
clone size: NA
CDR3 protein: ASRDSEETQY

V gene: TRBV2
clone size: NA
CDR3 protein: ASSAQQSEQY

V gene: TRBV5-1
clone size: few
CDR3 protein: ASSLTTGNTIY

V gene: TRBV7-3
clone size: NA
CDR3 protein: ASSSDARGEQY

V gene: TRBV10-1
clone size: few
CDR3 protein: ASSERASGTYNEQF

V gene: TRBV19
clone size: NA
CDR3 protein: ASSLAGSSYEQY

V gene: TRBV5-1
clone size: NA
CDR3 protein: ASSFTRGWTGELF

V gene: TRBV29-1
clone size: NA
CDR3 protein: SVGAGGYNEQF

V gene: TRBV19
clone size: NA
CDR3 protein: ASKTGWDSNQPQH

V gene: TRBV29-1
clone size: NA
CDR3 protein: SVNFGGGGGTEAF

V gene: TRBV3-1/TRBV3-2
clone size: NA
CDR3 protein: ASSQDLSPAGLAGYNEQF

V gene: TRBV30
clone size: few
CDR3 protein: AWSETGNQPQH